This T cell receptor (beta chain) emerged from a study of T cells after yellow fever vaccination. About the research overall: It was SMART-Seq v4 Ultra Low Input that prepared the fractions with low cell numbers.

TCRdb re-derived calls from the 5' RACE reads in MiXCR, one entry per CDR3 protein. The sample consists of some 110,000 distinct CDR3 sequences, around 6.7% of them appearing once. This clonotype was observed at least ten times. The sequenced sample was CD4+ T cells sorted from PBMCs, obtained approximately 40 days after the first yellow fever vaccination. The receptor's source is a man younger than 30 who received the YFV17D yellow fever vaccine.

The CDR3 DNA reads as TGCGCCAGCAGCCGGGTTTTGGACACTGAAGCTTTCTTT. Translation gives CASSRVLDTEAFF. The V call is TRBV4-3, the J call TRBJ1-1; D is unclear. The germline V and J ends were trimmed by 4 bases and 3 bases, with 9 bases remaining between them. This CDR3 region has 13 residues. The germline V gene has CDR1 LGHNA and CDR2 YSLEER.